This T cell receptor beta chain was sequenced during a study of graft-versus-host responses after intestinal transplantation. Study context: All of the recipients had induction that used anti-thymocyte globulin, then tacrolimus and steroids for roughly three years.

Clones were read by immunoSEQ multiplex PCR, and TCRdb kept only the in-frame ones, dropping some. The sample shows 90,000 to 150,000 clones, around 95% of them seen only once. Germline V CDR1 and CDR2: MGHRA, YSYEKL. Trimming took 1 base from V and 0 from J, leaving 13 bases between them. The CDR3 contains 17 residues. A word on this clone: The antigen remains undetermined.

The gene calls are TRBV4-1 and TRBJ2-1; D gene unclear. Specimen: unstimulated CD8+ T cells sorted from spleen or lymph node cells, collected before intestinal transplant. The source of this sequence is a human donor who received an intestinal transplant. CDR3 loop: CASSQGIRRSSYNEQFF. The CDR3 DNA follows: TGCGCCAGCAGCCAAGGTATTAGGCGGAGCTCCTACAATGAGCAGTTCTTC.